The clone carrying this T cell receptor (beta chain) was recorded many times. This entry belongs to a study of metastatic and nonmetastatic thyroid tumors. This CDR3 spans 13 amino acids. The V and J ends lost 4 bases and 8 bases respectively, with 12 bases between them. The germline V gene encodes CDR1 SGHRS and CDR2 YFSETQ. Via MiXCR, TCRdb re-called the PCR reads. This table holds roughly 28,000 clones, 20% to 25% found once. Patients had received no treatment of any kind before thyroid surgery. This sequence joins TRBV5-1 and TRBJ2-2, with a tentative D call TRBD2 (6 bases). Sequencing input: blood. This clonotype was sampled from a female donor with papillary thyroid cancer or a benign thyroid nodule (not recorded which). Some clones in this sample may be carry-over from other donors' samples. The CDR3 reads CASSAGSRGELFF. CDR3 coding DNA: TGCGCCAGCAGCGCGGGGTCTCGAGGGGAGCTGTTTTTT.